What follows are 25 T cell receptor beta chains derived from one specimen sequenced in a study of blood T cell repertoires in COVID-19. The data were produced by immunoSEQ multiplex PCR, yet TCRdb's version contains in-frame clones alone and is incomplete. This sample has some 200,000 clones, with 82% found just once. The specimen sequenced was peripheral blood. The receptors stem from a woman in her forties with acute or convalescent COVID-19.

This chain connects TRBV12-5 to TRBJ2-2; D not resolved. V lost 1 base, J lost 2 bases, and 2 bases lay in between. CDR1 and CDR2 (germline): LGHNT, FRNRAP. The CDR3 spans 13 residues. In DNA form, the CDR3 reads TGTGCTAGTGGTTTGGCAAACACCGGGGAGCTGTTTTTT. Protein sequence: CASGLANTGELFF.

The chain is built from TRBV7-3 and TRBJ2-2; perhaps TRBD1 as D (6 bases). This CDR3 has 13 amino acids. Germline CDR1 and CDR2: SGHTA and FQGTGA. The germline V and J ends were trimmed by 4 bases and 4 bases, with 7 bases remaining between them. The DNA for the CDR3 is TGTGCCAGCAGCTCAGGGGTCACCGGGGAGCTGTTTTTT. This translates into CASSSGVTGELFF.

V gene TRBV24-1 combines with J gene TRBJ1-1, with 9 bases lining up with TRBD1. Germline V gene data show CDR1 as KGHDR and CDR2 as SFDVKD. The CDR3 spans 17 residues. The V gene end was trimmed by 3 bases and the J gene end by 7 bases; junction bases not matched to a gene: 14. The DNA for the CDR3 is TGTGCCACCAGTGATGATGAGCCCGGGACAGGGATTATTGAAGCTTTCTTT. Translated, it gives CATSDDEPGTGIIEAFF.

V usage is TRBV29-1 and J usage is TRBJ2-7; 7 bases match TRBD1. The CDR3 has 12 amino acids. Germline CDR1 SQVTM, CDR2 ANQGSEA. Trimming removed 7 bases from V and 3 bases from J; junction bases left unmatched: 6. Here the CDR3 DNA reads TGCAGCGCCGGGGACAGTTACTACGAGCAGTACTTC. Protein product: CSAGDSYYEQYF.

The chain is built from TRBV5-1 and TRBJ1-2; possible D gene TRBD1, 6 bases. The germline V gene has CDR1 SGHRS and CDR2 YFSETQ. Between the trimmed V and J ends, which lost 5 bases and 4 bases, there was a span of 12 bases. The length of the CDR3 is 13 residues. Here the CDR3 reads CASSYGQSYGYTF. CDR3 DNA sequence: TGCGCCAGCAGTTATGGACAGTCCTATGGCTACACCTTC.

The chain is built from TRBV10-3 and TRBJ1-2; tentatively, D is TRBD1 (5 bases). Per the germline V gene, CDR1 is ENHRY and CDR2 is SYGVKD. Trimming shortened V by 4 bases and J by 5 bases, and 14 bases separated the two germline ends. This CDR3 region has 14 residues. The CDR3 here is CAISASAGKYGYTF. Written as DNA, the CDR3 is TGTGCCATCAGTGCGTCGGCAGGGAAGTATGGCTACACCTTC.

The genes are TRBV19 and TRBJ2-3; TRBD2 aligns across 7 bases. V dropped 1 base and J dropped 0; count of bases not matched to a gene: 7. CDR3 size: 17 residues. Germline V CDR1 and CDR2: LNHDA, SQIVND (reference sequence). CDR3 loop: CASSIVGAGISTDTQYF. CDR3 nucleotide sequence: TGTGCCAGTAGTATAGTGGGAGCGGGGATAAGCACAGATACGCAGTATTTT.

The rearrangement links TRBV6-2 or TRBV6-3 to TRBJ2-7; D unresolved. The CDR3 covers 14 residues. The V end was cut by 5 bases, the J end by 5 bases, with 16 bases between. Per germline, CDR1 MNHEY and CDR2 SVGEGT. CDR3 bases: TGTGCCAGCAGTCACCCAGCCAGGTCGAACGAGCAGTACTTC. Translated, it gives CASSHPARSNEQYF.

The chain combines TRBV2 with TRBJ2-1, with a weak D call TRBD1 (6 bases). The CDR3 length is 16 residues. Per the germline V gene, CDR1 is SNHLY and CDR2 is FYNNEI. The V gene lost 7 bases and the J gene lost 3 bases, with 19 bases spanning the gap. The CDR3 loop is CASKRTASTGYNEQFF. DNA for the CDR3: TGTGCCAGCAAGAGGACAGCGTCTACTGGCTACAATGAGCAGTTCTTC. Drawing the rest from reference TRBV2 and TRBJ2-1, the complete variable domain is EPEVTQTPSHQVTQMGQEVILRCVPISNHLYFYWYRQILGQKVEFLVSFYNNEISEKSEIFDDQFSVERPDGSNFTLKIRSTKLEDSAMYFCASKRTASTGYNEQFFGPGTRLTVL.

This chain connects TRBV9 to TRBJ2-7, with 8 nucleotides matching TRBD1. The CDR3 contains 15 residues. The germline gives CDR1 SGDLS, CDR2 YYNGEE. With V trimmed by 4 bases and J by 2 bases, 8 bases remained unmatched. Here the CDR3 reads CASSSDRGPPYEQYF. CDR3 nucleotides: TGTGCCAGCAGCTCAGACAGGGGCCCTCCCTACGAGCAGTACTTC. Full variable domain (rest looked up from reference TRBV9 and TRBJ2-7): DSGVTQTPKHLITATGQRVTLRCSPRSGDLSVYWYQQSLDQGLQFLIQYYNGEERAKGNILERFSAQQFPDLHSELNLSSLELGDSALYFCASSSDRGPPYEQYFGPGTRLTVT.

This chain uses TRBV7-2 with TRBJ1-5, with TRBD1 matching over 8 bases. Trimming removed 5 bases from V and 5 bases from J; junction bases left unmatched: 14. CDR1 SGHTA and CDR2 FQGNSA come from the germline V gene. The CDR3 is 17 residues long. CDR3 nucleotides: TGTGCCAGCAGCCGTCGGTTTGCAGGGGGCGGTTATCAGCCCCAGCATTTT. As protein: CASSRRFAGGGYQPQHF.

The gene calls are TRBV29-1 and TRBJ1-1; 7 bases are a match to TRBD1. This CDR3 has 14 amino acids. Germline V gives CDR1 SQVTM, CDR2 ANQGSEA. V was pared by 6 bases and J by 10 bases, with 17 bases of the junction left unmatched. The CDR3 coding sequence is TGCAGCGTCGATCCCCAGGGACAGTTAGGAGGAGCTTTCTTT. Its translation is CSVDPQGQLGGAFF.

This clone was picked up a small number of times. The V and J genes are TRBV18 and TRBJ1-1, with TRBD1 identical over 9 bases. The J segment lost 4 bases and the V segment lost 3 bases, leaving 12 bases of the junction unmatched. Per the germline V gene, CDR1 is KGHSH and CDR2 is LQKENI. CDR3 length: 17 residues. CDR3: CASSPHRDRERGTEAFF. The CDR3, as DNA: TGTGCCAGCTCACCCCACCGGGACAGGGAGAGGGGCACTGAAGCTTTCTTT.

V and J are TRBV30 and TRBJ2-7; TRBD2 might be the D (5 bases). Germline V gene lookup returns CDR1 GTSNPN and CDR2 SVGIG (reference sequence). The CDR3 has 14 residues. V lost 0 bases, J lost 1 base, and 10 bases lay in between. CDR3 DNA sequence: TGTGCCTGGAGTGTCGGGAAAGGGTCCTACGAGCAGTACTTC. This encodes CAWSVGKGSYEQYF.

The chain employs TRBV10-3 and TRBJ2-7, with D possibly TRBD1 on 5 matching bases. Trimming took 5 bases from V and 0 from J, leaving 11 bases between them. The CDR3 loop spans 14 amino acids. Germline values: CDR1 ENHRY, CDR2 SYGVKD. The CDR3 DNA is TGTGCCATCAGTTCGACAGAGGCCTCCTACGAGCAGTACTTC. The encoded protein is CAISSTEASYEQYF.

J is TRBJ2-7 and V is TRBV19; D might be TRBD2 (6 bases). This CDR3 spans 13 amino acids. V lost 5 bases and J lost 5, with 13 bases in between. In germline, CDR1 is LNHDA, CDR2 SQIVND (reference sequence). The CDR3 reads CASSSRPGDEQYF. DNA for the CDR3: TGTGCCAGTAGTTCCCGTCCGGGGGACGAGCAGTACTTC.

V and J are TRBV6-5 and TRBJ2-7, with D possibly TRBD1 on 5 matching bases. Per germline, CDR1 MNHEY and CDR2 SVGAGI. The germline V and J ends were trimmed by 5 bases and 1 base, with 12 bases remaining between them. This CDR3 has 14 residues. For the CDR3, the DNA is TGTGCCAGCAGTCGGACGGACAAGTCCTACGAGCAGTACTTC. It encodes CASSRTDKSYEQYF.

This clone appeared a single time. The chain recombines TRBV27 with TRBJ2-5; 11 positions agree with TRBD2. The germline V gene encodes CDR1 MNHEY and CDR2 SMNVEV (reference sequence). The V segment lost 6 bases and the J segment 2 bases; nucleotides outside the gene matches: 8. CDR3 length: 16 amino acids. In DNA, the CDR3 is TGTGCCAGCAGATCCTTAGCGGGGGGGCGACAAGAGACCCAGTACTTC. Protein product: CASRSLAGGRQETQYF.

J is TRBJ2-7 and V is TRBV9, with a possible D match to TRBD2 (6 bases). V lost 0 bases and J 1 base, leaving 11 bases between the germline ends. The CDR3 loop spans 15 amino acids. The germline V gene encodes CDR1 SGDLS and CDR2 YYNGEE. CDR3 coding DNA: TGTGCCAGCAGCGTAGGACCACGGGGGTCCTACGAGCAGTACTTC. Residues: CASSVGPRGSYEQYF.

The chain couples TRBV9 to TRBJ1-2; D gene unclear. The CDR3 is 11 amino acids. CDR1 and CDR2 (germline): SGDLS, YYNGEE. V was shortened by 0 bases and J by 7 bases, with 4 bases between the two germline ends. CDR3 residues: CASSVVSGYTF. CDR3 DNA: TGTGCCAGCAGCGTAGTCTCTGGCTACACCTTC. The full variable domain, in which reference TRBV9 and TRBJ1-2 provide the parts outside the CDR3, is DSGVTQTPKHLITATGQRVTLRCSPRSGDLSVYWYQQSLDQGLQFLIQYYNGEERAKGNILERFSAQQFPDLHSELNLSSLELGDSALYFCASSVVSGYTFGSGTRLTVV.

This chain connects TRBV10-3 to TRBJ2-2; the match to TRBD2 covers 10 bases. After removal of 8 bases from V and 2 bases from J, the junction contained 2 bases not matched to a gene. The CDR3 consists of 14 residues. Germline V CDR1 and CDR2: ENHRY, SYGVKD. The CDR3 nucleotides read TGTGCCATCGGACTAGCGGAAAACACCGGGGAGCTGTTTTTT. Protein product: CAIGLAENTGELFF.

This clone was seen a single time. The chain combines TRBV5-1 with TRBJ2-1, with TRBD1 matching over 7 bases. This CDR3 has 14 amino acids. Germline V gene sequence: CDR1 SGHRS, CDR2 YFSETQ. V was clipped by 4 bases and J by 7 bases; unmatched bases: 8. The CDR3 reads CASSQEVRGNEQFF. For the CDR3, the DNA is TGCGCCAGCAGCCAGGAGGTCAGGGGGAATGAGCAGTTCTTC. Supplemented by reference TRBV5-1 and TRBJ2-1, the full variable domain reads KAGVTQTPRYLIKTRGQQVTLSCSPISGHRSVSWYQQTPGQGLQFLFEYFSETQRNKGNFPGRFSGRQFSNSRSEMNVSTLELGDSALYLCASSQEVRGNEQFFGPGTRLTVL.

The V gene is TRBV24-1, the J gene TRBJ2-5, with TRBD2 identical over 10 bases. The CDR3 totals 15 residues. V gave up 5 bases and J gave up 5 bases; unmatched junction bases: 7. Germline-derived CDR1 and CDR2 are KGHDR and SFDVKD. The chain's CDR3 is CATSGTSGNGETQYF. CDR3 nucleotides: TGTGCCACCAGTGGAACTAGCGGGAATGGGGAGACCCAGTACTTC.

This chain joins TRBV7-2 and TRBJ1-5; D call uncertain. The V and J ends lost 1 base and 4 bases respectively, with 5 bases between them. The CDR3 sequence is 13 residues long. The germline CDR1 and CDR2 sequences are SGHTA and FQGNSA. In DNA, the CDR3 is TGTGCCAGCAGCTTAGAGCGAAATCAGCCCCAGCATTTT. This codes for CASSLERNQPQHF.

The V call is TRBV9, the J call TRBJ2-7, with D maybe TRBD2 (7 bases). The CDR3 runs to 14 residues. V was pared by 3 bases and J by 5 bases, with 15 bases between. Germline lookup yields CDR1 SGDLS and CDR2 YYNGEE. The CDR3 reads CASSDHSGGNEQYF. The CDR3 DNA reads as TGTGCCAGCAGCGACCATTCGGGGGGCAACGAGCAGTACTTC.